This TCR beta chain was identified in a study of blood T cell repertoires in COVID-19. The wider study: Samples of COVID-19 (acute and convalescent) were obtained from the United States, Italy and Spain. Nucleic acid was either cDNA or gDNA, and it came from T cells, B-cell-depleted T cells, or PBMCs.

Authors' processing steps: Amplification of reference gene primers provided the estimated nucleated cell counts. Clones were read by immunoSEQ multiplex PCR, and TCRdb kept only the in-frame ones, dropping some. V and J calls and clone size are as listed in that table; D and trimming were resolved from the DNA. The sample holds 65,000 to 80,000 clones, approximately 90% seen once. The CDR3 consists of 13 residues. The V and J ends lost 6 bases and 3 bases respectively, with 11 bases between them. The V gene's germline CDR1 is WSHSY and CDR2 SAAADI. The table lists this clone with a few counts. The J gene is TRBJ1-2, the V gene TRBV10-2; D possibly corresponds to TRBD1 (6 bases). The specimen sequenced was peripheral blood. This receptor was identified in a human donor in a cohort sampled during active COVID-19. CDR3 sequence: CASREQGYYGYTF. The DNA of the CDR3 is TGCGCCAGCAGAGAACAGGGATACTATGGCTACACCTTC.